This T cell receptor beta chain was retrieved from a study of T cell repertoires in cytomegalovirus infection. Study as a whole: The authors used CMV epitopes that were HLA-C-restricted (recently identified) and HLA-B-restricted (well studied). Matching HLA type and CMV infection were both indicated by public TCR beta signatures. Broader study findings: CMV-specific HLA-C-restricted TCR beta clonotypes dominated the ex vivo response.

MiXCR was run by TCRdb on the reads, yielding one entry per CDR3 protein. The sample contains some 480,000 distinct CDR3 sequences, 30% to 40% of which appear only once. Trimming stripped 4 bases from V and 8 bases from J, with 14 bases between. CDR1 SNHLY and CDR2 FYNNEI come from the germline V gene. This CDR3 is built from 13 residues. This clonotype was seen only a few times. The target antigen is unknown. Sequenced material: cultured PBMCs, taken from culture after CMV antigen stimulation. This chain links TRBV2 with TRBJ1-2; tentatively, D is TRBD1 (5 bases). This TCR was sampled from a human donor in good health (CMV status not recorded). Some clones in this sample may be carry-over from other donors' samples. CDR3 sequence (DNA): TGTGCCAGCAGTGTGGGGACGCCGAACGGCTACACCTTC. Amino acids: CASSVGTPNGYTF.